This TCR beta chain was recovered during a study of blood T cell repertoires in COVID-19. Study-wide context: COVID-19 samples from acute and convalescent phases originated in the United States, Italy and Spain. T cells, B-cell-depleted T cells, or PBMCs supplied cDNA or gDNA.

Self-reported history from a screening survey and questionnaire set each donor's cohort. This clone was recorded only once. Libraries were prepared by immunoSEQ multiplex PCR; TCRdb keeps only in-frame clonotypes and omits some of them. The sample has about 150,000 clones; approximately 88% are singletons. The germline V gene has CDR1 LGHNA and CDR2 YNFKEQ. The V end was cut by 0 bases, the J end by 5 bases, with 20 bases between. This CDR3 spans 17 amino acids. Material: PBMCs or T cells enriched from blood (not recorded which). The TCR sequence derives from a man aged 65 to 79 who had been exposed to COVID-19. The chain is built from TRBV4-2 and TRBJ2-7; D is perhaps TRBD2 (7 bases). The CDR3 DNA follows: TGTGCCAGCAGCCAAGAAGGTGCGGGGGCCCCTCGCGACGAGCAGTACTTC. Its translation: CASSQEGAGAPRDEQYF.